What follows describes a single T cell receptor beta chain. CDR3 size: 15 residues. Germline V lookup: CDR1 SGHAT, CDR2 FQNNGV. V lost 6 bases and J lost 0, with 12 bases in between. The sample belongs to a study of blood T cell repertoires in COVID-19. The overall study: The United States, Italy and Spain provided the acute and convalescent COVID-19 samples. T cells, B-cell-depleted T cells, or PBMCs provided the cDNA or gDNA that served as material.

Some clones are missing from TCRdb's copy, which holds only in-frame ones; the method was immunoSEQ multiplex PCR. The table includes about 80,000 clones, roughly four fifths detected once. The chain uses TRBV11-2 and TRBJ1-3; no firm D call. The receptor was isolated from a man between 65 and 79 years old with active or convalescent COVID-19. Specimen: peripheral blood. The CDR3 region is CASSSRLSSGNTIYF. In DNA form, the CDR3 reads TGTGCCAGCAGTTCAAGACTGAGCTCTGGAAACACCATATATTTT.